Below, 20 T cell receptor beta chains from the same sample are listed, as sequenced in a study of cytomegalovirus exposure and HLA in healthy donors. Use of 60 Vbeta and 13 Jbeta primers characterized the PCR. Some clones are missing from TCRdb's copy, which holds only in-frame ones; the method was immunoSEQ multiplex PCR. The repertoire consists of 120,000 or so clones, with 81% occurring once and the leading ten covering 4%. The sample was PBMCs. The receptors shown here come from a man aged 18 to 29 in good health and CMV-seropositive.

This clone showed up just once. CDR3 region: CASSSLRNREEKLFF. Here the CDR3 DNA reads TGTGCCAGCAGTTCACTAAGGAACCGGGAGGAAAAACTGTTTTTT. The V gene is TRBV6-5, the J gene TRBJ1-4; D is undetermined. The CDR3 totals 15 residues. V was cut by 4 bases and J by 8 bases, with 17 bases left in between. Germline V CDR1 and CDR2: MNHEY, SVGAGI.

The chain recombines TRBV5-1 with TRBJ2-3; 7 bases map to TRBD1. Germline V gene data show CDR1 as SGHRS and CDR2 as YFSETQ. The CDR3 is 15 amino acids. Trimming took 4 bases from V and 2 from J; bases not matched to a gene: 7. CDR3 residues: CASSTDRESTDTQYF. CDR3 bases: TGCGCCAGCAGCACTGACAGGGAGTCCACAGATACGCAGTATTTT.

V and J are TRBV5-1 and TRBJ1-1; D remains ambiguous. V shed 2 bases and J shed 2 bases, with 10 bases lying between them. Germline V gene data show CDR1 as SGHRS and CDR2 as YFSETQ. The CDR3 runs 14 residues. The chain's CDR3 is CASSFLGENTEAFF. The CDR3 DNA follows: TGCGCCAGCAGCTTTCTGGGCGAAAACACTGAAGCTTTCTTT.

The chain is built from TRBV7-9 and TRBJ1-2; 8 bases are shared with TRBD1. Unmatched junction bases numbered 8, after V lost 5 bases and J lost 3 bases. The CDR3 spans 15 residues. Germline-derived CDR1 and CDR2 are SEHNR and FQNEAQ (reference sequence). The CDR3 DNA follows: TGTGCCAGCAGCGCAAGGACAGGGCCCTACTATGGCTACACCTTC. Encoded protein: CASSARTGPYYGYTF.

V and J are TRBV2 and TRBJ1-6, with TRBD1 matching over 9 bases. Unmatched junction bases numbered 6, after V lost 6 bases and J lost 6 bases. CDR3 length: 15 amino acids. Germline V gene lookup returns CDR1 SNHLY and CDR2 FYNNEI. The CDR3 region is CASRGQGEGNSPLHF. The CDR3 bases are TGTGCCAGCAGGGGACAGGGAGAGGGTAATTCACCCCTCCACTTT.

This chain connects TRBV10-3 to TRBJ1-4; a possible D gene is TRBD1 (6 bases). Per germline, CDR1 ENHRY and CDR2 SYGVKD. The V gene lost 3 bases and the J gene lost 2 bases, with 13 bases spanning the gap. The CDR3 has 16 residues. The CDR3 DNA reads TGTGCCATCAGTGATAGCAGGGGCGGGACTAATGAAAAACTGTTTTTT. Translated, it gives CAISDSRGGTNEKLFF.

This clone was counted only a few times. The chain links TRBV7-9 to TRBJ1-2, with TRBD1 identical over 8 bases. This CDR3 region has 13 residues. The trim removed 11 bases at V and 4 bases at J, leaving 9 bases unmatched. The germline V gene has CDR1 SEHNR and CDR2 FQNEAQ (reference sequence). DNA for the CDR3: TGTGCCGGGAGACAGGGGAGACGCTATGGCTACACCTTC. As protein: CAGRQGRRYGYTF.

The chain recombines TRBV7-9 with TRBJ2-6; TRBD1 is a possible D gene (6 bases). Germline-derived CDR1 and CDR2 are SEHNR and FQNEAQ (reference sequence). The CDR3 has 16 amino acids. The V and J ends lost 10 bases and 5 bases respectively, with 21 bases between them. CDR3 DNA: TGTGCCATCGCCCTAGAGGGGGTCCCTCGGGCCAACGTCCTGACTTTC. Its translation: CAIALEGVPRANVLTF.

This clone has just a few counts. The chain combines TRBV5-1 with TRBJ2-5; TRBD2 aligns across 9 bases. Germline values: CDR1 SGHRS, CDR2 YFSETQ. With 1 base clipped from V and 5 bases from J, the junction kept 3 bases outside the gene matches. There are 14 residues in the CDR3. The CDR3 here is CASSLSTSGETQYF. The CDR3 bases are TGCGCCAGCAGCTTGAGTACTAGCGGGGAGACCCAGTACTTC. The full variable domain, with the rest looked up from reference TRBV5-1 and TRBJ2-5, is KAGVTQTPRYLIKTRGQQVTLSCSPISGHRSVSWYQQTPGQGLQFLFEYFSETQRNKGNFPGRFSGRQFSNSRSEMNVSTLELGDSALYLCASSLSTSGETQYFGPGTRLLVL.

This clone was seen a handful of times. This rearrangement joins TRBV5-1 to TRBJ1-1; D is possibly TRBD1 (6 bases). This CDR3 region has 13 residues. Germline assignment: CDR1 SGHRS and CDR2 YFSETQ. V dropped 1 base and J dropped 4 bases, with 8 bases sitting between them. The CDR3 protein is CASSLTGTTEAFF. In DNA form, the CDR3 reads TGCGCCAGCAGCTTGACAGGGACCACTGAAGCTTTCTTT.

The J gene is TRBJ2-4, the V gene TRBV7-9, with a possible D match to TRBD1 (6 bases). The length of the CDR3 is 16 residues. Germline V gene sequence: CDR1 SEHNR, CDR2 FQNEAQ (reference sequence). V gave up 6 bases and J gave up 0 bases, with 15 bases separating them. The CDR3 region is CASSQYRDLAKNIQYF. As DNA, the CDR3 is TGTGCCAGCAGTCAATACAGGGATTTAGCCAAAAACATTCAGTACTTC.

The V call is TRBV5-1, the J call TRBJ2-5, with 8 bases identical to TRBD1. The CDR3 is 16 amino acids. CDR1 SGHRS and CDR2 YFSETQ come from the germline V gene. The V and J ends lost 4 bases and 2 bases, in that order; junction bases with no gene match: 10. The CDR3 spells CASSATSDRVQETQYF. CDR3 in DNA: TGCGCCAGCAGCGCAACTTCGGACAGGGTACAAGAGACCCAGTACTTC.

The chain uses TRBV4-1 and TRBJ2-1; TRBD2 agrees at 16 bases. This CDR3 has 21 amino acids. V was clipped by 2 bases and J by 2 bases; unmatched bases: 12. The germline V gene has CDR1 MGHRA and CDR2 YSYEKL. The CDR3 DNA follows: TGCGCCAGCAGCCAATATAAAACCGGGACTAGCGGGAGGGCCACCTACAATGAGCAGTTCTTC. Amino acids: CASSQYKTGTSGRATYNEQFF.

CDR3 nucleotides: TGTGCCAGCAGTGTCGGAGGGAGTGGCACTGAAGCTTTCTTT. This codes for CASSVGGSGTEAFF. This chain uses TRBV2 with TRBJ1-1; no clear D gene. Trimming stripped 4 bases from V and 4 bases from J, with 13 bases between. The CDR3 has 14 amino acids. Germline CDR1 is SNHLY and CDR2 is FYNNEI.

V gene TRBV9 combines with J gene TRBJ2-7; TRBD2 aligns across 9 bases. CDR3 length: 15 residues. Germline V gene lookup returns CDR1 SGDLS and CDR2 YYNGEE. V shed 9 bases, J shed 4 bases, and the junction held 14 bases outside the gene matches. The CDR3 region has the DNA TGTGCCACCACATATCTAGGACTAGCGAGATACGAGCAGTACTTC. This translates into CATTYLGLARYEQYF.

The rearrangement links TRBV29-1 to TRBJ1-1, with 8 bases lining up with TRBD1. V trimming: 4 bases; J trimming: 11 bases; junction bases outside the gene matches: 6. The CDR3 has 11 residues. Germline V gene data show CDR1 as SQVTM and CDR2 as ANQGSEA. CDR3 nucleotide sequence: TGCAGCGTTGCGGAGACAGGGGTGGCTTTCTTT. Protein sequence: CSVAETGVAFF.

The rearrangement joins TRBV11-2 to TRBJ2-1, with 13 bases that match TRBD2. This CDR3 contains 16 residues. Germline values: CDR1 SGHAT, CDR2 FQNNGV. With V trimmed by 6 bases and J by 4 bases, 6 bases remained unmatched. CDR3 coding DNA: TGTGCCAGCAGATTACTAGCGGGAGGGCGTTACAATGAGCAGTTCTTC. Translating gives CASRLLAGGRYNEQFF.

The chain couples TRBV19 to TRBJ2-7; D call uncertain. The DNA matches TRBJ2-5 better at its end, which makes the J call doubtful. The CDR3 extends over 14 amino acids. Germline values: CDR1 LNHDA, CDR2 SQIVND (reference sequence). The CDR3 region has the DNA TGTGCCAGTAGTATGATCGGCAGACTAGAGACCCAGTACTTC. Translation: CASSMIGRLETQYF.

The chain has TRBV30 and TRBJ2-2; D is perhaps TRBD2 (6 bases). CDR1 GTSNPN and CDR2 SVGIG come from the germline V gene (reference sequence). V was pared by 3 bases and J by 6 bases, with 14 bases between. The CDR3 covers 14 residues. The CDR3 DNA sequence: TGTGCCTGGAGGACCGCGGGGCGCCCCGGGGAGCTGTTTTTT. Translation gives CAWRTAGRPGELFF.

V and J are TRBV19 and TRBJ1-6; D uncertain. Trimming took off 5 bases at V and 0 bases at J, with 20 bases between the two ends. Germline-derived CDR1 and CDR2 are LNHDA and SQIVND (reference sequence). CDR3 length: 19 amino acids. CDR3 sequence reads: CASSEDAIAISSYNSPLHF. CDR3 nucleotide sequence: TGTGCCAGTAGTGAGGATGCGATCGCAATCAGCTCCTATAATTCACCCCTCCACTTT.